This note documents a single T cell receptor beta chain sequence. Between the trimmed V and J ends, which lost 2 bases and 4 bases, there was a span of 8 bases. CDR1 and CDR2 (germline): ENHRY, SYGVKD. The CDR3 loop spans 13 amino acids. This sample was taken from a study of patients and donors after allogeneic stem cell transplantation. TCRdb re-called the RT-PCR reads through MiXCR, storing one row per CDR3 protein. The sample records approximately 150,000 distinct CDR3 sequences, roughly 24% being singletons. V and J are TRBV10-3 and TRBJ1-1; no firm D call. The clonotype originates from a human donor who was either an allogeneic HSCT recipient or a stem cell or donor lymphocyte infusion donor (not recorded which). It is not recorded whose cells these are; they may come from a transplant donor. The sample was blood, either unsorted or a sorted T cell fraction (not recorded which). CDR3 sequence (DNA): TGTGCCATCAGTGAGGCAGAACCCACTGAAGCTTTCTTT. This codes for CAISEAEPTEAFF.